Listed below are T cell receptor beta chains from one sample, sequenced in a study of cytomegalovirus exposure and HLA in healthy donors. Clones were read by immunoSEQ multiplex PCR, and TCRdb kept only the in-frame ones, dropping some. This sample has 150,000 to 200,000 clones, with roughly three quarters found just once. Sequencing was carried out using PBMCs. The receptor set was obtained from a middle-aged man in good health and CMV-seropositive. Both conserved end residues are part of each CDR3. Fields, in order: clone size, J gene, D gene, V gene, CDR3 protein, CDR3 DNA. The D gene is left open where the match is weak. Clone size is shown for a subset of rows, as once, few, many or a class of expanded clone.

NA	TRBJ1-5	TRBD1	TRBV6-1	CASRGTGRNQPQHF	TGTGCCAGCAGAGGGACAGGACGCAATCAGCCCCAGCATTTT
NA	TRBJ2-5	TRBD1	TRBV7-7	CASSSGGMETQYF	TGTGCTAGCAGCTCAGGGGGCATGGAGACCCAGTACTTC
NA	TRBJ2-3	NA	TRBV30	CAWTGGQSGDTQYF	TGTGCCTGGACCGGGGGACAGTCTGGAGATACGCAGTATTTT
once	TRBJ1-3	NA	TRBV7-2	CASSFGGPGNTIYF	TGTGCCAGCAGCTTCGGGGGGCCTGGAAACACCATATATTTT
NA	TRBJ1-2	NA	TRBV4-1	CASSQGYRTNYGYTF	TGCGCCAGCAGCCAAGGTTATCGGACAAACTATGGCTACACCTTC
NA	TRBJ1-6	TRBD1	TRBV30	CAWSLFWDRDRRSYNSPLHF	TGTGCCTGGAGTCTCTTTTGGGACAGGGACCGTCGATCCTATAATTCACCCCTCCACTTT
few	TRBJ2-5	NA	TRBV11-1	CASSLRTGFETQYF	TGTGCCAGCAGCTTAAGAACAGGTTTCGAGACCCAGTACTTC
NA	TRBJ1-3	NA	TRBV4-1	CASSQDERFGGNSGNTIYF	TGCGCCAGCAGCCAAGATGAAAGGTTTGGGGGCAACTCTGGAAACACCATATATTTT
NA	TRBJ1-1	TRBD1	TRBV19	CASSSTGGTEAFF	TGTGCCAGTAGTTCCACAGGGGGGACTGAAGCTTTCTTT
NA	TRBJ2-2	TRBD1	TRBV15	CATSAGDRATGELFF	TGTGCCACCAGCGCCGGGGACAGAGCCACCGGGGAGCTGTTTTTT
NA	TRBJ2-2	TRBD1	TRBV7-3	CASSSGQGTGELFF	TGTGCCAGCAGCTCAGGACAGGGGACCGGGGAGCTGTTTTTT
few	TRBJ1-5	NA	TRBV9	CASSVGGGEGQPQHF	TGTGCCAGCAGCGTAGGGGGAGGGGAAGGGCAGCCCCAGCATTTT
NA	TRBJ2-5	TRBD1	TRBV7-9	CASSPGEGAVETQYF	TGTGCCAGCAGCCCCGGTGAGGGGGCTGTAGAGACCCAGTACTTC